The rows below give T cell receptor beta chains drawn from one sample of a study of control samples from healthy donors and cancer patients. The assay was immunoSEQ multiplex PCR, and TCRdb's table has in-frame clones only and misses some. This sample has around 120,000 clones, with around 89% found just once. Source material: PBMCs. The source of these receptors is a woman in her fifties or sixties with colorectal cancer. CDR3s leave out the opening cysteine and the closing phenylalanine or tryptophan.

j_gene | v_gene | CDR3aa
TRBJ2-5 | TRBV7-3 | ASSLRGKETQY
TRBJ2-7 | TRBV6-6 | ASSYRGKDEQY
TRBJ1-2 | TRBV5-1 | ASSLDAGTGIGYT
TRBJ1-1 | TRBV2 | ASRLDINTEAF
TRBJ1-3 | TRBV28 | ASRWTAGNTIY
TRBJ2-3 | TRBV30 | AWSLAGGPTDTQY
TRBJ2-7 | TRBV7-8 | ASSLANEQY
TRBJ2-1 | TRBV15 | ATSRARLAGGLNEQF
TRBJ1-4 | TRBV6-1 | ASSDNRAGKTNEKLF
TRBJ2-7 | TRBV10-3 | AISESGRNYEQY
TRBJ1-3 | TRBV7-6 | ASGRGFISSGNTIY
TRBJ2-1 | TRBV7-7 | ASSLAGAYNEQF
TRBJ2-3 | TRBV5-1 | ASSPGDFFSTDTQY
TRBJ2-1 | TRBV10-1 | ASSEWGTSSSEQF
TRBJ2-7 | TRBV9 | ASSALRDSTYEQY
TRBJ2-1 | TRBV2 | ASSALAAVGQF
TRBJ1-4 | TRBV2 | ASSEDNLEKLF
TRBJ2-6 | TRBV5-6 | ASSLLGTRRSGANVLT
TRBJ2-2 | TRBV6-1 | ASSEERAGFSNTGELF
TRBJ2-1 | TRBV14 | ASSLFTPRLAGETNEQF
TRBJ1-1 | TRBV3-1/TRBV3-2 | ASSPSHRGTEAF
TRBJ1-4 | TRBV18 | ASSPLEGTEKLF
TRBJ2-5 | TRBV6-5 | ASSYSTSGVETQY
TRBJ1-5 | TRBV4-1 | ASSPSETGIYQPQH
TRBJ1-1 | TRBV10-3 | AISVSGANSEAF